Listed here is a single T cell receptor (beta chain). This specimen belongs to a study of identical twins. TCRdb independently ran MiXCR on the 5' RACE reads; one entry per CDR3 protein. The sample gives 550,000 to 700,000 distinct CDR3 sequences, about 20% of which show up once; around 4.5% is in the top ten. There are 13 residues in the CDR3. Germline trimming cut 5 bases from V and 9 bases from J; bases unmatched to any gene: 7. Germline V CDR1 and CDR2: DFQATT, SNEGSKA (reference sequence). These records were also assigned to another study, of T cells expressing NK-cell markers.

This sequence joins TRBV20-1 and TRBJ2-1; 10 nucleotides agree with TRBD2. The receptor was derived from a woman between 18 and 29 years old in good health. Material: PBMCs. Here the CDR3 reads CSAESGGAIEQFF. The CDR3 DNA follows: TGCAGTGCTGAGAGCGGGGGGGCTATTGAGCAGTTCTTC.